This T cell receptor (beta chain) originates from a study of identical twins. Study outcomes and limitations: Invariant populations such as MAIT and iNKT cells could partly muddle zero-insertion analyses. Fewer insertions were carried by abundant cord blood beta clonotypes, but none was seen in memory repertoires. Out-of-frame alpha sequences that twins shared showed excess low generation probability.

This clonotype has just a few counts. The antigen is not known. TCRdb used MiXCR to reprocess the 5' RACE reads, holding one entry per CDR3 protein. The repertoire holds 510,000 or so distinct CDR3 sequences, with around 15% as singletons. The CDR3 consists of 15 residues. The germline gives CDR1 SEHNR, CDR2 FQNEAQ (reference sequence). Germline trimming cut 6 bases from V and 5 bases from J; bases unmatched to any gene: 9. These data also featured in a second study, about yellow fever vaccine responses in identical twins. That source reports: Twins' vaccine T cell response reportedly gave the appearance of partial convergence and partial personalization.

Sequencing was performed on CD4+ T cells sorted from blood. The chain is built from TRBV7-9 and TRBJ2-5; 10 bases match TRBD1. This clonotype was sampled from a woman aged 18-29 years in good health. CDR3 DNA sequence: TGTGCCAGCAGTCCCGGCCCGGGACAGGGGGAGACCCAGTACTTC. Amino acids: CASSPGPGQGETQYF.